Listed below are T cell receptor beta chains from one sample, sequenced in a study of technical replicates of blood from several donors. Only in-frame clones appear in the TCRdb table, and some are missing; sequencing was by immunoSEQ multiplex PCR. The data contain fewer than 100,000 clones, approximately 96% of them seen just once; the ten biggest clones take up 0.18%. The sample comprised T cells isolated from PBMCs. These receptor sequences come from a human donor in good health. Each CDR3 is given with its conserved first and last residue. D genes are given only for firm matches. Expanded clones are given a class, and other clones once, few, many or no size at all.

clone_size j_call d_call v_call cdr3_aa cdr3_nt
NA TRBJ1-5 TRBD1 TRBV29-1 CSVGQGNQPQHF TGCAGCGTTGGACAGGGGAATCAGCCCCAGCATTTT
NA TRBJ2-7 TRBD2 TRBV4-1 CASSQEGGVASSYEQYF TGCGCCAGCAGCCAAGAGGGGGGGGTCGCAAGCTCCTACGAGCAGTACTTC
NA TRBJ1-1 NA TRBV30 CAWDRKKGDAFF TGTGCCTGGGATAGGAAGAAGGGGGACGCTTTCTTT
NA TRBJ1-2 TRBD1 TRBV29-1 CSVVGGQNYGYTF TGCAGCGTTGTCGGGGGACAGAACTATGGCTACACCTTC
NA TRBJ2-7 TRBD1 TRBV30 CAWNLPGQAGEQYF TGTGCCTGGAACCTTCCGGGACAGGCGGGCGAGCAGTACTTC
NA TRBJ1-1 TRBD1 TRBV27 CASSLQDRTEAFF TGTGCCAGCAGTTTACAGGACAGGACTGAAGCTTTCTTT
NA TRBJ2-7 TRBD1 TRBV18 CASSATGTGLYEQYF TGTGCCAGCTCGGCGACCGGGACAGGGTTATACGAGCAGTACTTC
NA TRBJ2-5 NA TRBV7-2 CASSSGFSRMGETQYF TGTGCCAGCAGCTCGGGGTTCTCCAGGATGGGGGAGACCCAGTACTTC
NA TRBJ2-1 TRBD2 TRBV4-2 CASSQDGGRINEQFF TGTGCCAGCAGCCAAGATGGCGGGAGAATCAATGAGCAGTTCTTC
NA TRBJ1-5 NA TRBV9 CASSAWGQSNQPQHF TGTGCCAGCAGCGCCTGGGGACAAAGCAATCAGCCCCAGCATTTT
NA TRBJ2-6 NA TRBV6-6 CASSSRVSGANVLTF TGTGCCAGCAGTTCAAGAGTCTCTGGGGCCAACGTCCTGACTTTC
few TRBJ1-1 NA TRBV4-1 CASSRHRDTEAFF TGCGCCAGCAGTCGTCACAGGGACACTGAAGCTTTCTTT
NA TRBJ1-4 NA TRBV4-1 CASSQEFSSYVKLFF TGCGCCAGCAGCCAAGAGTTTTCATCCTACGTAAAACTGTTTTTT
NA TRBJ2-7 TRBD2 TRBV18 CASSRTSGKSYEQYF TGTGCCAGCTCACGGACTAGCGGGAAATCCTACGAGCAGTACTTC
NA TRBJ1-1 NA TRBV14 CASSQDGRNEAGTEAFF TGTGCCAGCAGCCAAGATGGGCGGAATGAGGCGGGCACTGAAGCTTTCTTT
NA TRBJ1-1 NA TRBV5-6 CASSFQGRRNTEAFF TGTGCCAGCAGCTTCCAGGGTAGAAGGAACACTGAAGCTTTCTTT
NA TRBJ1-5 NA TRBV6-1 CASSVARQIYSNQPQHF TGTGCCAGCAGTGTAGCTCGACAGATTTATAGCAATCAGCCCCAGCATTTT
NA TRBJ1-2 NA TRBV27 CASSLRGGDHNYGYTF TGTGCCAGCAGTTTACGGGGGGGGGATCACAACTATGGCTACACCTTC
NA TRBJ1-2 NA TRBV2 CASSEHGGEGLF TGTGCCAGCAGTGAACACGGAGGGGAAGGTCTCTTC
NA TRBJ1-6 NA TRBV7-9 CASSLAGLHNSPLHF TGTGCCAGCAGCTTAGCGGGGCTCCATAATTCACCCCTCCACTTT
NA TRBJ2-1 NA TRBV6-6 CASDGRGYNEQFF TGTGCCAGCGACGGCAGGGGCTACAATGAGCAGTTCTTC
NA TRBJ1-1 NA TRBV2 CASFLEVGGTEAFF TGTGCCAGTTTCCTGGAAGTGGGCGGGACTGAAGCTTTCTTT
NA TRBJ2-7 TRBD1 TRBV2 CASSSLGTGFEQYF TGTGCCAGCAGTTCCCTCGGGACAGGGTTCGAGCAGTACTTC
NA TRBJ2-7 TRBD2 TRBV5-1 CASSREAGGPGEQYF TGCGCCAGCAGCAGGGAAGCGGGAGGGCCGGGGGAGCAGTACTTC
NA TRBJ2-1 NA TRBV20-1 CSASDLGVQFF TGCAGTGCTAGTGACCTAGGGGTGCAGTTCTTC
NA TRBJ1-5 NA TRBV7-9 CASSLGGGTSYSNQPQHF TGTGCCAGCAGCTTAGGCGGAGGGACCTCCTATAGCAATCAGCCCCAGCATTTT
NA TRBJ2-3 TRBD2 TRBV2 CASSGLAGTLTQYF TGTGCCAGCAGTGGGCTAGCGGGGACCCTGACGCAGTATTTT
NA TRBJ2-2 TRBD1 TRBV7-9 CATRQGITGELFF TGTGCCACCCGACAGGGGATCACCGGGGAGCTGTTTTTT
NA TRBJ2-6 TRBD1 TRBV7-9 CASSPWTGALNSGANVLTF TGTGCCAGCAGCCCCTGGACAGGGGCACTTAACTCTGGGGCCAACGTCCTGACTTTC
once TRBJ2-4 NA TRBV18 CASSPGSQNIQYF TGTGCCAGCTCACCCGGGAGCCAAAACATTCAGTACTTC
NA TRBJ2-7 TRBD2 TRBV28 CASSFRQLAEYRHRYEQYF TGTGCCAGCAGTTTTCGACAACTAGCGGAGTACCGGCATAGGTACGAGCAGTACTTC
NA TRBJ2-7 NA TRBV13 CASSIRGARTVDYEQYF TGTGCCAGCAGCATAAGGGGCGCCCGGACCGTAGACTACGAGCAGTACTTC
NA TRBJ1-1 NA TRBV28 CASSLELTEAFF TGTGCCAGCAGTTTAGAACTTACTGAAGCTTTCTTT
NA TRBJ1-1 TRBD1 TRBV5-1 CASSLQGYTEAFF TGCGCCAGCAGCTTACAGGGGTACACTGAAGCTTTCTTT
NA TRBJ2-3 NA TRBV5-1 CASSLGGSGETDTQYF TGCGCCAGCAGCCTAGGTGGGTCCGGGGAGACAGATACGCAGTATTTT
NA TRBJ1-5 NA TRBV11-2 CASSLLEGQPQHF TGTGCCAGCAGCTTATTGGAGGGTCAGCCCCAGCATTTT
NA TRBJ1-2 NA TRBV30 CAWSFIGGYTF TGTGCCTGGAGTTTTATCGGGGGCTACACCTTC
NA TRBJ2-7 NA TRBV5-1 CASSLVKDYPPYEQYF TGCGCCAGCAGCTTGGTTAAAGACTATCCACCCTACGAGCAGTACTTC
NA TRBJ2-3 NA TRBV11-3 CASSLALGPLSTDTQYF TGTGCCAGCAGCTTAGCATTGGGGCCACTTAGCACAGATACGCAGTATTTT
once TRBJ2-7 NA TRBV30 CAWSGGPSSYEQYF TGTGCCTGGAGTGGGGGGCCCAGCTCCTACGAGCAGTACTTC
NA TRBJ2-7 NA TRBV6-1 CASSSAGLYEQYF TGTGCCAGCAGTTCGGCAGGCTTGTACGAGCAGTACTTC
NA TRBJ1-4 TRBD1 TRBV5-5 CASSLVQGAWEKLFF TGTGCCAGCAGCTTGGTTCAGGGGGCGTGGGAAAAACTGTTTTTT
NA TRBJ1-1 NA TRBV18 CASRGGMNTEAFF TGTGCCAGCCGAGGGGGAATGAACACTGAAGCTTTCTTT
NA TRBJ2-7 NA TRBV7-9 CASSPGTGPTYEQYF TGTGCCAGCAGCCCAGGAACAGGGCCTACCTACGAGCAGTACTTC
NA TRBJ1-5 TRBD1 TRBV7-9 CASSVQGAGNQPQHF TGTGCCAGCAGCGTACAGGGGGCCGGGAATCAGCCCCAGCATTTT
NA TRBJ2-1 TRBD2 TRBV28 CASRTPSGNGNEQFF TGTGCCTCAAGGACTCCTAGCGGGAACGGGAATGAGCAGTTCTTC
NA TRBJ1-5 NA TRBV7-2 CASSSQGSNQPQHF TGTGCCAGCAGCTCGCAGGGAAGCAATCAGCCCCAGCATTTT
NA TRBJ2-3 NA TRBV28 CASSFSRGTDTQYF TGTGCCAGCAGCTTTTCCAGGGGCACAGATACGCAGTATTTT
NA TRBJ2-7 NA TRBV30 CAWSKQLGSYEQYF TGTGCCTGGAGTAAACAACTAGGATCCTACGAGCAGTACTTC